This T cell receptor beta chain was sequenced in a study of Ad26.COV2.S vaccination and SARS-CoV-2 variants. Study observations and caveats: TCR breadth and depth estimates may have understated total T cell responses. Vaccinees and placebo recipients showed similar non-spike TCR breadth. Marked by substantial breadth, spike-specific CD8+ and CD4+ T cell responses were reportedly seen after vaccination. Vaccinees showed greater spike-specific TCR breadth than placebo recipients.

Only in-frame clones appear in the TCRdb table, and some are missing; sequencing was by immunoSEQ multiplex PCR. This sample has 85,000 to 95,000 clones, with roughly 85% found just once. In regard to this clone: Its matching antigen is unknown.

The V gene end was trimmed by 6 bases and the J gene end by 8 bases; junction bases not matched to a gene: 6. CDR3 length: 11 residues. Germline assignment: CDR1 DFQATT and CDR2 SNEGSKA (reference sequence). The receptor's source is a human donor who had recovered from COVID-19. The V call is TRBV20-1, the J call TRBJ1-1; 7 bases map to TRBD1. The starting material was peripheral blood, obtained after recovery from COVID-19. The DNA for the CDR3 is TGCAGTGCCACCGGGACAGACGAAGCTTTCTTT. Its translation: CSATGTDEAFF.